Below are 2 T cell receptor beta chains sequenced from a single sample in a study of Ad26.COV2.S vaccination and SARS-CoV-2 variants. Sequencing was performed with immunoSEQ multiplex PCR; in TCRdb, only in-frame clones are kept and a portion is missing. The table lists just over 350,000 clones, roughly nine tenths of them singletons. The sample consisted of peripheral blood, taken after recovery from COVID-19. These receptors all come from a human donor who had recovered from COVID-19.

The rearrangement uses TRBV9 and TRBJ2-7; the match to TRBD2 covers 8 bases. The CDR3 sequence is 16 residues long. From germline, CDR1 is SGDLS and CDR2 YYNGEE. Trimming cost V 4 bases and J 2 bases; bases outside gene matches: 11. Here the CDR3 DNA reads TGTGCCAGCAGCCTAAACCCAGCGGGGGCCCCCTACGAGCAGTACTTC. Residues: CASSLNPAGAPYEQYF.

This clone was observed once. This sequence joins TRBV4-1 and TRBJ2-5, with D tentatively TRBD1 or TRBD2 (5 bases each). The CDR3 is 16 residues long. Trimming shortened V by 3 bases and J by 1 base, and 15 bases separated the two germline ends. Germline-derived CDR1 and CDR2 are MGHRA and YSYEKL. CDR3 loop: CASSQIQDLLQETQYF. The CDR3 DNA sequence: TGCGCCAGCAGCCAGATACAGGACTTACTCCAAGAGACCCAGTACTTC.